The 19 T cell receptor beta chains below all came from one sample that was sequenced in a study of T cell changes during pregnancy in multiple sclerosis. The protocol was immunoSEQ multiplex PCR, while the TCRdb copy is restricted to in-frame clones and leaves out a portion. The repertoire holds tens of thousands of clones, with 89% as singletons. The specimen comprised CD4+ T cells from peripheral blood mononuclear cells, sampled in the first trimester of pregnancy. These receptors all come from a female donor with multiple sclerosis, enrolled in a pregnancy study.

V gene TRBV4-3 combines with J gene TRBJ2-1; 8 bases line up with TRBD2. The ends lost 6 bases at V and 8 bases at J; junction bases unmatched: 9. Germline values: CDR1 LGHNA, CDR2 YSLEER. The CDR3 loop spans 14 amino acids. The CDR3 is CASSQSGGNDEQFF. The CDR3, as DNA: TGCGCCAGCAGTCAGTCGGGAGGGAACGATGAGCAGTTCTTC.

The chain links TRBV5-1 to TRBJ2-5; the match to TRBD2 covers 11 bases. The J call may be in error: the DNA end matches TRBJ2-7 better. Germline V CDR1 and CDR2: SGHRS, YFSETQ. The CDR3 runs to 16 residues. CDR3 residues: CASSLEGLAAKGEQYF. The CDR3, as DNA: TGCGCCAGCAGCTTGGAGGGACTAGCGGCGAAAGGCGAGCAGTACTTC.

V and J are TRBV2 and TRBJ2-3; 8 nucleotides line up with TRBD1. The J segment lost 4 bases and the V segment lost 11 bases, leaving 8 bases of the junction unmatched. The CDR3 has 13 residues. CDR1 SNHLY and CDR2 FYNNEI come from the germline V gene. CDR3 DNA sequence: TGTGCCGGAAGGACAGGGAGTGCAGATACGCAGTATTTT. Protein product: CAGRTGSADTQYF.

The V call is TRBV5-6, the J call TRBJ2-4; no definite D call. V lost 0 bases, J lost 0 bases, and 19 bases lay in between. Germline lookup yields CDR1 SGHDT and CDR2 YYEEEE. This CDR3 has 19 amino acids. Written as DNA, the CDR3 is TGTGCCAGCAGCTTGGCGAGCAGGTTTAATGATTTAGCCAAAAACATTCAGTACTTC. It codes for CASSLASRFNDLAKNIQYF.

This chain uses TRBV29-1 with TRBJ1-4; TRBD1 agrees at 9 bases. V was clipped by 0 bases and J by 6 bases; unmatched bases: 8. CDR1 and CDR2 (germline): SQVTM, ANQGSEA. CDR3 length: 16 residues. In DNA form, the CDR3 reads TGCAGCGTTGAAGATGGACAGGGGCTCCAATATGAAAAACTGTTTTTT. Amino acid sequence: CSVEDGQGLQYEKLFF. Complete variable domain (other parts from reference TRBV29-1 and TRBJ1-4): SAVISQKPSRDICQRGTSLTIQCQVDSQVTMMFWYRQQPGQSLTLIATANQGSEATYESGFVIDKFPISRPNLTFSTLTVSNMSPEDSSIYLCSVEDGQGLQYEKLFFGSGTQLSVL.

CDR3 amino acids: CASSRGGGDTEAFF. The CDR3 bases are TGTGCCAGCAGCCGCGGGGGGGGTGACACTGAAGCTTTCTTT. The chain couples TRBV11-2 to TRBJ1-1; maybe TRBD1 (5 bases). Trimming removed 5 bases from V and 3 bases from J, with 13 bases in between. This CDR3 comprises 14 residues. Germline V gene sequence: CDR1 SGHAT, CDR2 FQNNGV. Full variable domain (rest looked up from reference TRBV11-2 and TRBJ1-1): EAGVAQSPRYKIIEKRQSVAFWCNPISGHATLYWYQQILGQGPKLLIQFQNNGVVDDSQLPKDRFSAERLKGVDSTLKIQPAKLEDSAVYLCASSRGGGDTEAFFGQGTRLTVV.

This clone was counted only a few times. The chain has TRBV5-1 and TRBJ1-1; 9 bases agree with TRBD1. Germline V gene sequence: CDR1 SGHRS, CDR2 YFSETQ. Losses at the gene ends were 4 bases for V and 6 bases for J; bases not matched to a gene: 4. The CDR3 runs 13 residues. CDR3 loop: CASSAGQGSEAFF. Here the CDR3 DNA reads TGCGCCAGCAGCGCCGGACAGGGGTCTGAAGCTTTCTTT. The complete variable domain, with remaining parts taken from reference TRBV5-1 and TRBJ1-1, reads KAGVTQTPRYLIKTRGQQVTLSCSPISGHRSVSWYQQTPGQGLQFLFEYFSETQRNKGNFPGRFSGRQFSNSRSEMNVSTLELGDSALYLCASSAGQGSEAFFGQGTRLTVV.

As DNA, the CDR3 is TGTGCCTGGAGTAGGGTGGACAGGCTTGCCTATGGCTACACCTTC. Its translation: CAWSRVDRLAYGYTF. V is TRBV30 and J is TRBJ1-2; 7 positions match TRBD1. Trimming cost V 2 bases and J 4 bases; bases outside gene matches: 10. CDR3 length equals 15 residues. Germline-derived CDR1 and CDR2 are GTSNPN and SVGIG (reference sequence).

The rearrangement joins TRBV6-6 to TRBJ2-2; D uncertain. The germline V and J ends were trimmed by 4 bases and 5 bases, with 11 bases remaining between them. Germline CDR1 is MNHNY and CDR2 is SVGAGI (reference sequence). The CDR3 contains 14 residues. The CDR3 here is CASSSLVLTGELFF. The CDR3 nucleotides are TGTGCCAGCAGTTCGTTAGTCTTGACCGGGGAGCTGTTTTTT.

The CDR3: CASSPPEQGGKNIQYF. In DNA, the CDR3 is TGTGCCAGCAGCCCCCCGGAGCAGGGCGGCAAAAACATTCAGTACTTC. J is TRBJ2-4 and V is TRBV9; tentatively, D is TRBD1 (5 bases). This CDR3 region has 16 residues. Per germline, CDR1 SGDLS and CDR2 YYNGEE. With 4 bases removed from V and 3 bases from J, the gap between germline ends came to 17 bases.

The table lists this clone with a few counts. This chain joins TRBV30 and TRBJ1-1, with unresolved D. From germline, CDR1 is GTSNPN and CDR2 SVGIG (reference sequence). Trimming stripped 0 bases from V and 8 bases from J, with 13 bases between. The length of the CDR3 is 13 residues. This CDR3 reads CAWSVKLRIEAFF. The CDR3 bases are TGTGCCTGGAGTGTAAAGTTGAGAATAGAAGCTTTCTTT.

J is TRBJ2-5 and V is TRBV5-1; 9 bases line up with TRBD2. Germline assignment: CDR1 SGHRS and CDR2 YFSETQ. The V gene end was trimmed by 4 bases and the J gene end by 3 bases; junction bases not matched to a gene: 7. There are 15 residues in the CDR3. This CDR3 is CASSGGGLAEETQYF. The CDR3 bases are TGCGCCAGCAGCGGGGGGGGACTAGCCGAAGAGACCCAGTACTTC.

The rearrangement uses TRBV7-9 and TRBJ2-3; 13 bases map to TRBD2. Per the germline V gene, CDR1 is SEHNR and CDR2 is FQNEAQ (reference sequence). This CDR3 is built from 16 residues. Germline trimming cut 5 bases from V and 1 base from J; bases unmatched to any gene: 3. The CDR3 nucleotides are TGTGCCAGCAGCGAGACTAGCGGGAGGCGCACAGATACGCAGTATTTT. The encoded protein is CASSETSGRRTDTQYF.

CDR3 in amino acids: CASRDSGEGRGQFF. In DNA form, the CDR3 reads TGCGCCAGCAGGGATAGCGGGGAGGGAAGAGGGCAGTTCTTC. This chain links TRBV10-1 with TRBJ2-1; 8 bases agree with TRBD2. Germline loops: CDR1 WNHNN, CDR2 SYGVQD (reference sequence). J lost 12 bases, V lost 6 bases, and 13 bases had no gene match. This CDR3 is built from 14 residues.

The chain has TRBV5-1 and TRBJ1-1; D is ambiguous. CDR3 length equals 13 residues. The V gene's germline CDR1 is SGHRS and CDR2 YFSETQ. V was trimmed by 4 bases and J by 3 bases, leaving 10 bases between them. This chain's CDR3 is CASSPREDTEAFF. The CDR3 region has the DNA TGCGCCAGCAGCCCAAGGGAGGACACTGAAGCTTTCTTT.

This clone was observed a single time. The chain couples TRBV5-1 to TRBJ2-7; TRBD2 might be the D (5 bases). The CDR3 consists of 15 residues. CDR1 and CDR2 (germline): SGHRS, YFSETQ. The V gene lost 1 base and the J gene lost 4 bases, with 15 bases spanning the gap. The chain's CDR3 is CASSLSYGMGYEQYF. The CDR3 DNA follows: TGCGCCAGCAGCTTGTCCTACGGGATGGGTTACGAGCAGTACTTC.

The rearrangement links TRBV5-1 to TRBJ2-2, with D possibly being TRBD2 (6 bases). CDR1 is SGHRS and CDR2 is YFSETQ in the germline V gene. V was trimmed by 3 bases and J by 4 bases, leaving 13 bases between them. The CDR3 has 15 amino acids. In DNA, the CDR3 is TGCGCCAGCAGCTCGGGAGTAAGAGCCACCGGGGAGCTGTTTTTT. It translates to CASSSGVRATGELFF.

This chain joins TRBV7-9 and TRBJ1-1; the match to TRBD1 covers 11 bases. The V gene's germline CDR1 is SEHNR and CDR2 FQNEAQ (reference sequence). The trim removed 6 bases at V and 6 bases at J, leaving 6 bases unmatched. The CDR3 spans 14 residues. The CDR3 sequence: CASSWDRGTAEAFF. In nucleotides, the CDR3 is TGTGCCAGCAGTTGGGACAGGGGGACTGCTGAAGCTTTCTTT.

The chain joins TRBV25-1 to TRBJ1-4; 7 bases are a match to TRBD1. The CDR3 loop spans 15 amino acids. Germline lookup yields CDR1 MGHDK and CDR2 SYGVNS. The V gene end was trimmed by 4 bases and the J gene end by 0 bases; junction bases not matched to a gene: 2. Here the CDR3 DNA reads TGTGCCAGCAGTGGAGGACAGGCAACTAATGAAAAACTGTTTTTT. Protein: CASSGGQATNEKLFF.